The T cell receptor beta chain described here comes from a study of blood T cells in healthy people across ages. In regard to this clonotype: What it recognizes is unknown.

Individuals who donated were healthy Caucasians from Russia aged roughly 6 to 95. Germline-derived CDR1 and CDR2 are MNHNS and SASEGT. The CDR3 is 14 residues long. V lost 4 bases to trimming and J lost 6 bases; unmatched junction nucleotides: 8. The use of a sample-barcoded 5' primer and a J-beta primer mix characterized a second PCR of roughly 6 to 11 cycles. Via MiXCR, TCRdb re-called the 5' RACE reads, giving one row per CDR3 protein. Altogether approximately 780,000 distinct CDR3 sequences are present, around 25% being singletons, with the ten largest covering roughly 3.1%. General study results and limits: Among long-lived donors, naive CD4+ cells were more numerous and diversity higher than in aged donors. Naive T cell percentage and TCR beta diversity correlated strongly.

The data were also submitted as part of a second study, on T cells of mothers and their children. Turning to that study: Second-PCR primer M1S introduced sample barcodes and 2-4 random nucleotides.

The receptor's source is a boy aged 5-17 years in good health. The sample was blood. The gene calls are TRBV6-1 and TRBJ2-5, with 7 bases matching TRBD2. CDR3 residues: CASSGETSFQTQYF. The CDR3 DNA reads TGTGCCAGCAGTGGGGAGACTAGCTTCCAGACCCAGTACTTC.